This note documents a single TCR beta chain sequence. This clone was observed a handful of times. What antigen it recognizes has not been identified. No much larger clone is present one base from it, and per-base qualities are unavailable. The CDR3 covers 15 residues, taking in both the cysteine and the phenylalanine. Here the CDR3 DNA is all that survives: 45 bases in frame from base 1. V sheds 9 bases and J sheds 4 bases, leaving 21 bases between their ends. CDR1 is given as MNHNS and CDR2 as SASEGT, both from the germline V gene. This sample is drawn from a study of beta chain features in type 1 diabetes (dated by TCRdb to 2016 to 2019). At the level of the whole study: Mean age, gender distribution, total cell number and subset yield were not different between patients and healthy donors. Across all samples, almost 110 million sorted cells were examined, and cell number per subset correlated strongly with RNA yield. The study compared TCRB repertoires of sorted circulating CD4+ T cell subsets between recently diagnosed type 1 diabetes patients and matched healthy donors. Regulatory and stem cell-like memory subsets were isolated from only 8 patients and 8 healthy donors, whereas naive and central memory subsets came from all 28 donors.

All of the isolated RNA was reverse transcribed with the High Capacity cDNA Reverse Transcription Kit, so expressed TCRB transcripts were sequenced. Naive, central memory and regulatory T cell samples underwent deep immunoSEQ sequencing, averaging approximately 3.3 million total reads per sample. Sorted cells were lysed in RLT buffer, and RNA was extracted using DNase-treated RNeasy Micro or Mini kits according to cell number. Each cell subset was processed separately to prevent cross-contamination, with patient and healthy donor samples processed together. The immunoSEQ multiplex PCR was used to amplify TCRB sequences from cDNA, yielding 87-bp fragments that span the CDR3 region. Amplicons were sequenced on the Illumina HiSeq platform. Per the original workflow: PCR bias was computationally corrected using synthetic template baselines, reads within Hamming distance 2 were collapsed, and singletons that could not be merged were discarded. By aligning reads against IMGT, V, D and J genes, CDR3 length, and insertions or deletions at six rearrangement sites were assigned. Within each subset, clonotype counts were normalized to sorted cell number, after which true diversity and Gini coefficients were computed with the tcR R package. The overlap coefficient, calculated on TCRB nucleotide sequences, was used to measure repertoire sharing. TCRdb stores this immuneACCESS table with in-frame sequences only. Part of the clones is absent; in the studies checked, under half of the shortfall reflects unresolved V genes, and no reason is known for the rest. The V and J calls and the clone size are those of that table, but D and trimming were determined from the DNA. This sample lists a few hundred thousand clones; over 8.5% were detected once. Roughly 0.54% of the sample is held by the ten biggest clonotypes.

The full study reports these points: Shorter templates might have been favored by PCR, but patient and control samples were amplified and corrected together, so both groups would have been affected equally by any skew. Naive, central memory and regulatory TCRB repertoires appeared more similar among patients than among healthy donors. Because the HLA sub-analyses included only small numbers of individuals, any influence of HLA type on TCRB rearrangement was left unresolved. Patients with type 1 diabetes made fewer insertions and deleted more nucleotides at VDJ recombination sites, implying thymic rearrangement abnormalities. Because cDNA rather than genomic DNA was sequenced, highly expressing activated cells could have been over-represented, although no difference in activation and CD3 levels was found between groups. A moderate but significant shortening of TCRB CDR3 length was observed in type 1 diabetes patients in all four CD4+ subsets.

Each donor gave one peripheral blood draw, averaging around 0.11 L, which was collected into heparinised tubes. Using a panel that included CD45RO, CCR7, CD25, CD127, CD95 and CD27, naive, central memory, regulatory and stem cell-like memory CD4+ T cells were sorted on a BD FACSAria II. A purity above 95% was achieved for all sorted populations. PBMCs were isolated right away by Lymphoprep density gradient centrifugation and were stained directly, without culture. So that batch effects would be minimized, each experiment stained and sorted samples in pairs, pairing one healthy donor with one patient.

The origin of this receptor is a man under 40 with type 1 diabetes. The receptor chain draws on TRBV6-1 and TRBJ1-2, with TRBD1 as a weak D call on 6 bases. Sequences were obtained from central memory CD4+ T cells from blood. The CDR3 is CASQRGLGASYGYTF. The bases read TGTGCCAGTCAGCGGGGACTGGGGGCCAGCTATGGCTACACCTTC.